This entry concerns a single T cell receptor beta chain. Clones were read by immunoSEQ multiplex PCR, and TCRdb kept only the in-frame ones, dropping some. The sample includes 250,000 to 350,000 clones, 90% of them seen just once. This sample is drawn from a study of blood T cell repertoires in COVID-19. Background on the study: Donors in the United States, Italy and Spain gave samples during acute or convalescent COVID-19.

The CDR3 is made up of 17 amino acids. The V end lost 5 bases, the J end lost 5 bases, and 24 bases lay between the germline ends. Per the germline V gene, CDR1 is SGHNT and CDR2 is YENEEA. Sequencing was performed on PBMCs or T cells enriched from blood (not recorded which). This chain uses TRBV11-3 with TRBJ1-1; no firm D call. This receptor was identified in a woman aged 18-29 years with acute COVID-19. The CDR3 region has the DNA TGTGCCAGCAGCCCAGGCAAGGTTCGAAGTACGGGAACTGAAGCTTTCTTT. Protein sequence: CASSPGKVRSTGTEAFF.